The 25 T cell receptor beta chains reported below all come from one sample, sequenced in a study of cytomegalovirus exposure and HLA in healthy donors. Both 60 Vbeta primers and 13 Jbeta primers went into the PCR. The data were produced by immunoSEQ multiplex PCR, yet TCRdb's version contains in-frame clones alone and is incomplete. The table shows more than 150,000 clones, with around 75% occurring only once. Sequenced material: PBMCs. Source of these receptors: a woman under 40 in good health and CMV-seropositive.

V is TRBV28 and J is TRBJ1-4; D remains ambiguous. The CDR3 has 14 amino acids. Trimming removed 6 bases from V and 5 bases from J, with 13 bases in between. The germline V gene has CDR1 MDHEN and CDR2 SYDVKM. The CDR3 DNA sequence: TGTGCCAGCAGGCCCACCGGCGGAAATGAAAAACTGTTTTTT. This sequence encodes CASRPTGGNEKLFF.

The V and J genes are TRBV5-4 and TRBJ1-2, with 8 positions matching TRBD1. V lost 4 bases to trimming and J lost 5 bases; unmatched junction nucleotides: 4. The germline V gene encodes CDR1 SGHNT and CDR2 YYREEE (reference sequence). CDR3 length: 13 amino acids. The CDR3 DNA is TGTGCCAGCAGCGCCGACAGGGGATATGGCTACACCTTC. As protein: CASSADRGYGYTF.

The chain couples TRBV13 to TRBJ2-7; TRBD1 aligns across 11 bases. The CDR3 is made up of 15 amino acids. The V and J ends lost 5 bases and 2 bases, in that order; junction bases with no gene match: 5. Germline V gives CDR1 PRHDT, CDR2 FYEKMQ (reference sequence). The CDR3 loop reads CASSEPGQGAYEQYF. CDR3 bases: TGTGCCAGCAGCGAACCGGGACAGGGGGCCTACGAGCAGTACTTC.

This clone was counted only a few times. V is TRBV4-1 and J is TRBJ1-1; D gene unclear. The CDR3 is made up of 11 amino acids. Germline CDR1 is MGHRA and CDR2 is YSYEKL. The V gene lost 5 bases and the J gene lost 13 bases, with 14 bases spanning the gap. The CDR3 region has the DNA TGCGCCAGCAGCACCGTACTGAAAGTTTTCTTT. Its protein product is CASSTVLKVFF.

This clone was recorded once. The genes are TRBV6-4 and TRBJ1-1; 7 positions match TRBD1. The CDR3 sequence is 16 residues long. CDR1 MRHNA and CDR2 SNTAGT come from the germline V gene. With V trimmed by 6 bases and J by 3 bases, 13 bases remained unmatched. The CDR3 region is CASRGQQGGGDTEAFF. CDR3 bases: TGTGCCAGCAGGGGACAGCAAGGTGGAGGGGACACTGAAGCTTTCTTT.

This chain joins TRBV19 and TRBJ2-7, with D tentatively TRBD2 (7 bases). The CDR3 has 15 amino acids. The V end was cut by 6 bases, the J end by 2 bases, with 17 bases between. CDR1 and CDR2 (germline): LNHDA, SQIVND (reference sequence). CDR3 coding DNA: TGTGCCAGTAGCCTGGGAGGGGGGACTACCTACGAGCAGTACTTC. Translation: CASSLGGGTTYEQYF.

CDR3 coding DNA: TGTGCCAGCAGCAAACGAGGGTGGTCTACTAATGAAAAACTGTTTTTT. Residues: CASSKRGWSTNEKLFF. V is TRBV7-9 and J is TRBJ1-4; unclear D gene. Germline V CDR1 and CDR2: SEHNR, FQNEAQ (reference sequence). The V end lost 5 bases, the J end lost 2 bases, and 15 bases lay between the germline ends. CDR3 length: 16 residues.

Remarks on this clone: At one end, the junction sequence differs from germline, possibly due to a read error. The chain links TRBV9 to TRBJ1-1; no clear D gene. Germline lookup yields CDR1 SGDLS and CDR2 YYNGEE. The CDR3 loop spans 9 amino acids. As DNA, the CDR3 is TGTGCCAGCGGGCTGAAACCCGATTTT. This gives the protein CASGLKPDF.

This clone turned up a few times. The chain has TRBV5-6 and TRBJ1-2, with a tentative D call TRBD1 (5 bases). Germline V gene sequence: CDR1 SGHDT, CDR2 YYEEEE. CDR3 length: 12 residues. Written as DNA, the CDR3 is TGTGCGTCCGGTCCGGGGGGGTATGGCTACACCTTC. The encoded protein is CASGPGGYGYTF.

V gene TRBV11-3 combines with J gene TRBJ2-2; 8 nucleotides agree with TRBD2. This CDR3 is 17 amino acids long. Trimming at V came to 6 bases and at J to 3 bases, leaving 12 bases not matched to a gene. Germline V gene data show CDR1 as SGHNT and CDR2 as YENEEA. CDR3 in DNA: TGTGCCAGCAGTCATTCGATACTAGCGGTACACACCGGGGAGCTGTTTTTT. Amino acid sequence: CASSHSILAVHTGELFF.

The chain is built from TRBV29-1 and TRBJ1-1; the D gene is possibly TRBD1 (6 bases). V dropped 4 bases and J dropped 3 bases, with 12 bases sitting between them. The CDR3 is 13 amino acids. Germline V gives CDR1 SQVTM, CDR2 ANQGSEA. This CDR3 reads CSVAGVIHTEAFF. In DNA, the CDR3 is TGCAGCGTTGCAGGGGTGATACACACTGAAGCTTTCTTT.

In its sample, this clone was seen a few times. This sample also contains other DNA sequences that code for the same CDR3. This rearrangement joins TRBV5-1 to TRBJ2-5; perhaps TRBD2 as D (6 bases). CDR1 is SGHRS, CDR2 YFSETQ, per germline. The V end lost 0 bases, the J end lost 1 base, and 10 bases lay between the germline ends. The CDR3 runs to 15 residues. The CDR3 nucleotides are TGCGCCAGCAGCTTGGGGAGGGTGGGCCAAGAGACCCAGTACTTC. It specifies CASSLGRVGQETQYF.

This rearrangement joins TRBV13 to TRBJ2-2; 7 bases map to TRBD2. The CDR3 is 17 amino acids. Unmatched junction bases numbered 16, after V lost 5 bases and J lost 7 bases. CDR1 is PRHDT and CDR2 is FYEKMQ in the germline V gene (reference sequence). The CDR3 here is CASSHGLEGLDLGELFF. CDR3 in DNA: TGTGCCAGCAGCCACGGACTAGAGGGCCTGGACCTCGGGGAGCTGTTTTTT.

This clone has a single count. For the CDR3, the DNA is TGCAGCGGGGACCTCATAGGGACATTCCACGGGGCTTTCTTT. Translation: CSGDLIGTFHGAFF. This chain joins TRBV29-1 and TRBJ1-1; weak D call: TRBD1 (6 bases). Germline V gives CDR1 SQVTM, CDR2 ANQGSEA. There are 14 residues in the CDR3. The V gene lost 7 bases and the J gene lost 11 bases, with 26 bases spanning the gap.

This clone appeared a few times. The chain is built from TRBV7-9 and TRBJ2-1; 9 nucleotides agree with TRBD2. CDR1 and CDR2 (germline): SEHNR, FQNEAQ (reference sequence). The CDR3 is made up of 18 amino acids. Germline trimming cut 4 bases from V and 5 bases from J; bases unmatched to any gene: 15. The DNA of the CDR3 is TGTGCCAGCAGCTCTCACCCCCGGACTAGCGTGAGACACAATGAGCAGTTCTTC. Its translation: CASSSHPRTSVRHNEQFF.

This clone was seen just once. The V gene is TRBV18, the J gene TRBJ1-6; TRBD1 agrees at 8 bases. Germline V gene data show CDR1 as KGHSH and CDR2 as LQKENI. There are 15 residues in the CDR3. V lost 2 bases, J lost 7 bases, and 4 bases stayed unmatched. The CDR3 DNA reads as TGTGCCAGCTCACCATTGGACAGGGCCAATTCACCCCTCCACTTT. Translated, it gives CASSPLDRANSPLHF.

The chain uses TRBV7-2 and TRBJ2-7, with a tentative D call TRBD1 (5 bases). Trimming took 0 bases from V and 2 from J, leaving 11 bases between them. The germline V gene encodes CDR1 SGHTA and CDR2 FQGNSA. The CDR3 extends over 15 amino acids. CDR3 in DNA: TGTGCCAGCAGCTTAGCGCCAGGGCTGGCCTACGAGCAGTACTTC. It codes for CASSLAPGLAYEQYF.

The V gene is TRBV10-3, the J gene TRBJ1-1, with 8 bases matching TRBD1. Trimming at V came to 3 bases and at J to 3 bases, leaving 3 bases not matched to a gene. CDR3 length: 14 residues. Germline lookup yields CDR1 ENHRY and CDR2 SYGVKD. In DNA, the CDR3 is TGTGCCATCAGTGACCCGACAGGGGACACTGAAGCTTTCTTT. It codes for CAISDPTGDTEAFF.

J is TRBJ1-1 and V is TRBV11-3; D not certain. Germline V gives CDR1 SGHNT, CDR2 YENEEA. This CDR3 is built from 13 residues. With 1 base removed from V and 5 bases from J, the gap between germline ends came to 8 bases. The CDR3 DNA is TGTGCCAGCAGCTTAGTCCGGGGAACTGAAGCTTTCTTT. It is translated as CASSLVRGTEAFF.

This clone showed up just a few times. The CDR3 nucleotides read TGTGCCACTGGGGGTAGCGGAAACAATGAGCAGTTCTTC. As protein: CATGGSGNNEQFF. The V and J genes are TRBV19 and TRBJ2-1, with TRBD2 as a possible D gene (6 bases). This CDR3 region has 13 residues. The germline V gene has CDR1 LNHDA and CDR2 SQIVND (reference sequence). The V gene lost 10 bases and the J gene lost 5 bases, with 15 bases spanning the gap. The full variable domain, completed using reference TRBV19 and TRBJ2-1, is DGGITQSPKYLFRKEGQNVTLSCEQNLNHDAMYWYRQDPGQGLRLIYYSQIVNDFQKGDIAEGYSVSREKKESFPLTVTSAQKNPTAFYLCATGGSGNNEQFFGPGTRLTVL.

This clone came up once. The chain is built from TRBV4-1 and TRBJ2-7, with 9 nucleotides matching TRBD1. The CDR3 loop spans 15 amino acids. V was pared by 4 bases and J by 1 base, with 5 bases of the junction left unmatched. Germline CDR1 is MGHRA and CDR2 is YSYEKL. The CDR3 sequence: CASSPFGTGSYEQYF. For the CDR3, the DNA is TGCGCCAGCAGCCCCTTCGGGACAGGGTCCTACGAGCAGTACTTC.

The rearrangement links TRBV28 to TRBJ1-2; no clear D. The germline CDR1 and CDR2 sequences are MDHEN and SYDVKM. Between the trimmed V and J ends, which lost 5 bases and 0 bases, there was a span of 4 bases. The CDR3 is made up of 12 amino acids. The CDR3 loop is CASSPSNYGYTF. In DNA, the CDR3 is TGTGCCAGCAGTCCATCTAACTATGGCTACACCTTC.

The chain couples TRBV28 to TRBJ1-2; 8 bases match TRBD1. Germline V gives CDR1 MDHEN, CDR2 SYDVKM. The CDR3 contains 16 residues. After removal of 5 bases from V and 6 bases from J, the junction contained 14 bases not matched to a gene. The chain's CDR3 is CASSPFAGQGANGYTF. CDR3 bases: TGTGCCAGCAGTCCGTTTGCCGGTCAGGGGGCGAATGGCTACACCTTC.

This chain links TRBV6-5 with TRBJ2-7, with D possibly TRBD2 on 6 matching bases. V was trimmed by 5 bases and J by 2 bases, leaving 10 bases between them. The germline V gene has CDR1 MNHEY and CDR2 SVGAGI. The CDR3 runs to 13 residues. CDR3 protein: CASSGGTPYEQYF. The DNA for the CDR3 is TGTGCCAGCAGTGGGGGGACCCCCTACGAGCAGTACTTC.

The chain is built from TRBV5-1 and TRBJ2-2; 13 nucleotides line up with TRBD2. The CDR3 consists of 17 residues. CDR1 and CDR2 (germline): SGHRS, YFSETQ. The V segment lost 2 bases and the J segment 1 base; nucleotides outside the gene matches: 2. The CDR3 sequence: CASSFRLAGGNTGELFF. The CDR3 DNA is TGCGCCAGCAGCTTTCGACTAGCGGGGGGGAACACCGGGGAGCTGTTTTTT.